A selection of T cell receptor beta chains follows, all from one sample in a study of blood T cell repertoires in COVID-19. Some clones are missing from TCRdb's copy, which holds only in-frame ones; the method was immunoSEQ multiplex PCR. The data show approximately 330,000 clones, approximately 86% seen once. Sequencing was performed on PBMCs or T cells enriched from blood (not recorded which). These receptors were collected from a woman in her thirties or forties with acute COVID-19. The CDR3 runs from the conserved cysteine through the conserved F or W. A D gene is named only where the DNA matches it firmly. Clone size appears in some rows only: once, few, many, or a class for an expanded clone.

j_call clone_size v_call d_call cdr3_aa cdr3_nt
TRBJ2-3 NA TRBV11-3 TRBD2 CASSLGLVAGARTDTQYF TGTGCCAGCAGCTTAGGGCTAGTAGCGGGGGCACGCACAGATACGCAGTATTTT
TRBJ2-3 NA TRBV28 NA CASSLPADTQYF TGTGCCAGCAGTTTGCCCGCGGATACGCAGTATTTT
TRBJ2-7 NA TRBV12-3/TRBV12-4 TRBD1 CASRSTGSNEQYF TGTGCCAGCAGGTCGACAGGGTCCAACGAGCAGTACTTC
TRBJ1-1 NA TRBV28 TRBD1 CASSSTGGVNTEAFF TGTGCCAGCAGTTCGACAGGGGGCGTGAACACTGAAGCTTTCTTT
TRBJ2-3 NA TRBV6-6 TRBD1 CASSKRTGFPDTQYF TGTGCCAGCAGTAAAAGGACAGGGTTCCCAGATACGCAGTATTTT
TRBJ2-5 NA TRBV27 NA CASSFRSTENSQETQYF TGTGCCAGCAGTTTCAGATCGACCGAGAACAGTCAAGAGACCCAGTACTTC
TRBJ1-2 NA TRBV5-1 TRBD1 CASSLGDRDGYTF TGCGCCAGCAGCTTGGGGGACAGGGATGGCTACACCTTC
TRBJ1-5 NA TRBV5-6 NA CASSLGQSNQPQHF TGTGCCAGCAGCTTGGGACAGAGCAATCAGCCCCAGCATTTT
TRBJ2-5 NA TRBV6-2/TRBV6-3 TRBD2 CASSHRTSGETQYF TGTGCCAGCAGTCACCGGACTAGCGGGGAGACCCAGTACTTC
TRBJ1-1 NA TRBV19 TRBD1 CASSPQGYHTEAFF TGTGCCAGTAGTCCACAGGGGTATCACACTGAAGCTTTCTTT
TRBJ2-7 NA TRBV7-9 NA CASSLGALGEQYF TGTGCCAGCAGCTTAGGGGCCCTGGGCGAGCAGTACTTC
TRBJ1-6 NA TRBV28 NA CASSSRGGSSYNSPLHF TGTGCCAGCAGTTCCCGGGGGGGGAGCTCCTATAATTCACCCCTCCACTTT
TRBJ1-5 NA TRBV28 TRBD1 CASRQGQPKNQPQHF TGTGCCAGTCGACAGGGGCAACCGAAAAATCAGCCCCAGCATTTT
TRBJ2-2 NA TRBV10-3 NA CAITGENTGELFF TGTGCCATCACGGGAGAAAACACCGGGGAGCTGTTTTTT
TRBJ1-2 NA TRBV28 TRBD1 CASSFAGTETLNYGYTF TGTGCCAGCAGTTTCGCAGGGACAGAAACTTTAAACTATGGCTACACCTTC
TRBJ1-6 NA TRBV7-2 TRBD1 CASRAGTGTYSPLHF TGTGCCAGCAGAGCCGGGACAGGGACTTATTCACCCCTCCACTTT
TRBJ2-1 NA TRBV19 TRBD1 CASSDSTGLREQFF TGTGCCAGTAGCGATTCGACAGGGTTGAGGGAGCAGTTCTTC
TRBJ2-5 NA TRBV11-2 NA CASSLGSGQETQYF TGTGCCAGCAGCTTAGGTTCAGGCCAGGAGACCCAGTACTTC
TRBJ2-2 NA TRBV6-5 TRBD1 CASSFRDRETGELFF TGTGCCAGCAGCTTCCGGGACAGAGAGACCGGGGAGCTGTTTTTT
TRBJ1-3 NA TRBV19 NA CASRQDTGNTIYF TGTGCCAGTAGGCAGGACACTGGAAACACCATATATTTT
TRBJ1-1 NA TRBV5-1 TRBD1 CASSVTTGRTEAFF TGCGCCAGCAGCGTGACGACAGGGCGCACTGAAGCTTTCTTT
TRBJ2-7 NA TRBV6-5 TRBD2 CASRDGTTWGLTQYF TGTGCCAGCAGGGACGGGACTACCTGGGGTCTCACGCAGTACTTC
TRBJ1-1 NA TRBV14 NA CASSQDRQGGAFF TGTGCCAGCAGCCAAGATCGGCAGGGAGGGGCTTTCTTT
TRBJ2-5 NA TRBV28 TRBD1 CASSLGPTGGQETQYF TGTGCCAGCAGTTTAGGACCGACAGGGGGCCAAGAGACCCAGTACTTC
TRBJ2-5 NA TRBV18 TRBD1 CASSPAQLGQGETQYF TGTGCCAGCTCACCAGCCCAGTTGGGACAGGGAGAGACCCAGTACTTC
TRBJ2-4 NA TRBV24-1 NA CATSDSQPGLPQYF TGTGCCACCAGTGATTCACAGCCGGGACTGCCTCAGTACTTC
TRBJ2-7 NA TRBV6-2/TRBV6-3 TRBD2 CASSKSGRAYEQYF TGTGCCAGCAGTAAGAGCGGGAGGGCTTACGAGCAGTACTTC
TRBJ2-7 NA TRBV7-3 TRBD2 CASSLYPGLAGALSSYEQYF TGTGCCAGCAGCTTATATCCCGGACTAGCGGGAGCTCTCAGCTCCTACGAGCAGTACTTC
TRBJ1-1 NA TRBV28 NA CASRRSGAENTEAFF TGTGCCAGCCGAAGATCAGGGGCGGAGAACACTGAAGCTTTCTTT
TRBJ2-7 few TRBV7-9 NA CASSPIRGLYEQYF TGTGCCAGCAGCCCTATAAGGGGTCTTTACGAGCAGTACTTC
TRBJ2-7 NA TRBV9 NA CASSVAVWGGGSEQYF TGTGCCAGCAGCGTAGCTGTTTGGGGTGGGGGGTCCGAGCAGTACTTC
TRBJ2-1 NA TRBV7-9 NA CASSLPLGSLYHNEQFF TGTGCCAGCAGCTTACCCCTAGGCAGTCTTTACCACAATGAGCAGTTCTTC
TRBJ2-7 NA TRBV6-2/TRBV6-3 NA CASSYLGADEQYF TGTGCCAGCAGTTACTTGGGGGCGGACGAGCAGTACTTC
TRBJ1-1 few TRBV10-3 TRBD1 CAISGQGGDTEAFF TGTGCCATCAGTGGACAGGGGGGGGACACTGAAGCTTTCTTT
TRBJ1-5 NA TRBV19 TRBD1 CASDDRGGLGNQPQHF TGTGCCAGCGACGACAGGGGCGGGCTGGGCAATCAGCCCCAGCATTTT
TRBJ1-1 NA TRBV4-3 NA CASSQASWGGRTEAFF TGCGCCAGCAGCCAAGCCTCCTGGGGAGGCCGGACTGAAGCTTTCTTT
TRBJ1-1 few TRBV24-1 TRBD1 CATSDNRQGKAFF TGTGCCACCAGTGACAACAGACAGGGCAAAGCTTTCTTT
TRBJ2-1 NA TRBV6-5 NA CASRPGTYYNEQFF TGTGCCAGCAGACCCGGGACTTACTACAATGAGCAGTTCTTC